One sample yielded the 14 T cell receptor beta chains listed below, sequenced in a study of Ad26.COV2.S vaccination and SARS-CoV-2 variants. Documented treatment: around 19 received Ad26.COV2.S at low or high dose, single or two shots; roughly five received placebo; per-sample allocation not given. Samples analyzed were those drawn on day 63 after the first vaccine or placebo injection. TCRdb's table, derived via immunoSEQ multiplex PCR, lists solely in-frame clones and lacks some. There are roughly 700,000 clones in the sample; about 89% occur only once, and 1.5% lies in the top ten. The material sequenced was peripheral blood, taken in a trial of Ad26.COV2.S vaccine versus placebo. These receptors were taken from a person between 18 and 59 years old who received the Ad26.COV2.S COVID-19 vaccine or a placebo.

V is TRBV7-3 and J is TRBJ2-1; 7 nucleotides agree with TRBD2. The CDR3 totals 14 residues. J was trimmed by 2 bases and V by 5 bases; bases with no gene match: 3. Germline V gene data show CDR1 as SGHTA and CDR2 as FQGTGA. CDR3 in amino acids: CASSLSGAYNEQFF. The DNA for the CDR3 is TGTGCCAGCAGCCTAAGCGGGGCCTACAATGAGCAGTTCTTC.

The V and J genes are TRBV29-1 and TRBJ1-2; no firm D call. There are 12 residues in the CDR3. The V gene's germline CDR1 is SQVTM and CDR2 ANQGSEA. The ends were cut back, 6 bases at V and 2 bases at J, with 10 bases in the middle. The CDR3 DNA reads TGCAGCGTCCGGGAGGCGAACTATGGCTACACCTTC. Its translation: CSVREANYGYTF.

This chain connects TRBV18 to TRBJ2-5; 8 positions agree with TRBD1. The CDR3 covers 14 residues. Germline V lookup: CDR1 KGHSH, CDR2 LQKENI. V shed 3 bases, J shed 3 bases, and the junction held 3 bases outside the gene matches. The CDR3 here is CASSPLTGEETQYF. DNA for the CDR3: TGTGCCAGCTCACCTTTGACAGGGGAAGAGACCCAGTACTTC.

CDR3 bases: TGTGCCAGCAGCTTAGCGGGCCTAGAAACCCAGTACTTC. Its protein product is CASSLAGLETQYF. V and J are TRBV7-2 and TRBJ2-5; D remains unclear. V dropped 0 bases and J dropped 8 bases, with 10 bases sitting between them. Germline CDR1 is SGHTA and CDR2 is FQGNSA. The CDR3 runs to 13 residues. Full variable domain (rest looked up from reference TRBV7-2 and TRBJ2-5): GAGVSQSPSNKVTEKGKDVELRCDPISGHTALYWYRQSLGQGLEFLIYFQGNSAPDKSGLPSDRFSAERTGGSVSTLTIQRTQQEDSAVYLCASSLAGLETQYFGPGTRLLVL.

This sequence joins TRBV5-8 and TRBJ1-3; D might be TRBD1 (6 bases). V was clipped by 4 bases and J by 0 bases, with 14 bases between them. The CDR3 runs to 16 residues. Germline loops: CDR1 SGHTS, CDR2 YDEGEE. CDR3 bases: TGTGCCAGCAGCCCGGACAGACTCATCTCTGGAAACACCATATATTTT. As protein: CASSPDRLISGNTIYF.

The chain carries TRBV18 and TRBJ1-2, with TRBD1 matching over 10 bases. Germline loops: CDR1 KGHSH, CDR2 LQKENI. J was trimmed by 5 bases and V by 6 bases; bases with no gene match: 6. The CDR3 is 14 residues long. The CDR3 DNA reads as TGTGCCAGCTCCACCGGGACAGGGGAATATGGCTACACCTTC. Its translation: CASSTGTGEYGYTF.

The chain links TRBV5-6 to TRBJ2-3; no definite D call. The CDR3 consists of 15 residues. V was clipped by 5 bases and J by 1 base, with 14 bases between them. Germline V gene sequence: CDR1 SGHDT, CDR2 YYEEEE. This chain's CDR3 is CASRYIIWGTDTQYF. In nucleotides, the CDR3 is TGTGCCAGCAGATACATAATTTGGGGCACAGATACGCAGTATTTT.

This clone was seen a handful of times. The V gene is TRBV6-6, the J gene TRBJ1-5, with D maybe TRBD1 (6 bases). CDR3 length: 13 amino acids. Deletions cut 9 bases from V and 3 bases from J, with 12 bases between. Germline CDR1 and CDR2: MNHNY and SVGAGI (reference sequence). The CDR3: CARAGGPNQPQHF. CDR3 in DNA: TGTGCCAGGGCGGGGGGCCCCAATCAGCCCCAGCATTTT.

The V call is TRBV6-2 or TRBV6-3, the J call TRBJ1-4; D unclear. The CDR3 runs 14 residues. V was shortened by 3 bases and J by 7 bases, with 12 bases between the two germline ends. Germline V gene sequence: CDR1 MNHEY, CDR2 SVGEGT. The CDR3 spells CASSYSGGSEKLFF. In nucleotides, the CDR3 is TGTGCCAGCAGTTATAGTGGCGGGAGTGAAAAACTGTTTTTT.

The CDR3 is CASGFQGYGYTF. In nucleotides, the CDR3 is TGTGCCAGCGGCTTTCAGGGCTATGGCTACACCTTC. V gene TRBV12-3 or TRBV12-4 combines with J gene TRBJ1-2, with TRBD1 as a possible D gene (5 bases). Trimming removed 8 bases from V and 4 bases from J, with 11 bases in between. There are 12 residues in the CDR3.

The CDR3 here is CASRTSGVSNQPQHF. CDR3 sequence (DNA): TGTGCCAGCAGAACCTCGGGGGTGAGCAATCAGCCCCAGCATTTT. This chain links TRBV6-5 with TRBJ1-5; maybe TRBD1 (5 bases). The CDR3 sequence is 15 residues long. V was shortened by 6 bases and J by 1 base, with 13 bases between the two germline ends. Germline V gives CDR1 MNHEY, CDR2 SVGAGI.

The chain carries TRBV14 and TRBJ1-2; D remains ambiguous. The CDR3 spans 14 residues. The V gene's germline CDR1 is SGHDN and CDR2 FVKESK. V was pared by 1 base and J by 5 bases, with 11 bases between. In nucleotides, the CDR3 is TGTGCCAGCAGCCAAGCCTATGGGATATATGGCTACACCTTC. Translation gives CASSQAYGIYGYTF.

This clone has just a few counts. This rearrangement joins TRBV4-2 to TRBJ2-7; 9 bases are a match to TRBD2. CDR3 size: 15 residues. V trimming: 2 bases; J trimming: 5 bases; junction bases outside the gene matches: 7. From germline, CDR1 is LGHNA and CDR2 YNFKEQ. The CDR3 loop is CASSQRGGRGDEQYF. The CDR3 nucleotides read TGTGCCAGCAGCCAACGTGGCGGGAGGGGGGACGAGCAGTACTTC.

V and J are TRBV19 and TRBJ1-6; D not resolved. The CDR3 extends over 14 amino acids. Germline loops: CDR1 LNHDA, CDR2 SQIVND (reference sequence). V was shortened by 3 bases and J by 0 bases, with 3 bases between the two germline ends. For the CDR3, the DNA is TGTGCCAGTAGTATGAGCTCCTATAATTCACCCCTCCACTTT. Encoded protein: CASSMSSYNSPLHF.